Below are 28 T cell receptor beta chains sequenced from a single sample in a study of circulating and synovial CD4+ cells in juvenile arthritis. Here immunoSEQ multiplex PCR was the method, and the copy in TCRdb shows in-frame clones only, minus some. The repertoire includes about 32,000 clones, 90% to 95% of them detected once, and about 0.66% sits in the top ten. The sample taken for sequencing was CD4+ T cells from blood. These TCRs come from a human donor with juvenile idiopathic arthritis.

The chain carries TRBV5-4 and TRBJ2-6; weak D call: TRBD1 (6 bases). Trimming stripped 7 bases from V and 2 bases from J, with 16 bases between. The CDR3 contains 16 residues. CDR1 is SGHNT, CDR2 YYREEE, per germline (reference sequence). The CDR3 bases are TGTGCCAGCTCGAGGCCGGACAGCGCTGGGGCCAACGTCCTGACTTTC. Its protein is CASSRPDSAGANVLTF.

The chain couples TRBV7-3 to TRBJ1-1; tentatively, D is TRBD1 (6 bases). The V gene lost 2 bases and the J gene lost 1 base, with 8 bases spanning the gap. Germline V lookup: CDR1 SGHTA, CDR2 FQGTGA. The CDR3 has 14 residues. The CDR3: CASSLGTPNTEAFF. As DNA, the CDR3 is TGTGCCAGCAGCTTAGGGACACCGAACACTGAAGCTTTCTTT.

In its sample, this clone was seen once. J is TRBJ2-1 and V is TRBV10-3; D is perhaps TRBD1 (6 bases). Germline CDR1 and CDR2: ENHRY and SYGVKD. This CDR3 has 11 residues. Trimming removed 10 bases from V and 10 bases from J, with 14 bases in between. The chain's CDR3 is CATQGNREQFF. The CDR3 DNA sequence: TGTGCCACGCAGGGGAACAGGGAGCAGTTCTTC.

The CDR3 nucleotides are TGTGCCAGCAGTGAAGGACAGGGCTCCGTGGAAGCTTTCTTT. Its translation: CASSEGQGSVEAFF. The chain links TRBV2 to TRBJ1-1, with 7 bases identical to TRBD1. Germline assignment: CDR1 SNHLY and CDR2 FYNNEI. Trimming cost V 1 base and J 8 bases; bases outside gene matches: 7. The CDR3 extends over 14 amino acids.

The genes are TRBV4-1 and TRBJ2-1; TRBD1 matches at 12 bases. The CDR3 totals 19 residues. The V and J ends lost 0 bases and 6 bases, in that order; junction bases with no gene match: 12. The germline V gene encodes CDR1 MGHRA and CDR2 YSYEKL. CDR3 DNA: TGCGCCAGCAGCCAAGAGGGGGACAGGGGGCTTGTCGGGGGCAATGAGCAGTTCTTC. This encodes CASSQEGDRGLVGGNEQFF.

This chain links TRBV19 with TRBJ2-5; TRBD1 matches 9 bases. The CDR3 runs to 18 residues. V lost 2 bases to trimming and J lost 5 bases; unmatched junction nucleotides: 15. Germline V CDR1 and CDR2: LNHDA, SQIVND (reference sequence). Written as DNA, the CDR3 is TGTGCCAGTAGTATATTATGGGACAGGGTACTATTGGGGGAGACCCAGTACTTC. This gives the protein CASSILWDRVLLGETQYF.

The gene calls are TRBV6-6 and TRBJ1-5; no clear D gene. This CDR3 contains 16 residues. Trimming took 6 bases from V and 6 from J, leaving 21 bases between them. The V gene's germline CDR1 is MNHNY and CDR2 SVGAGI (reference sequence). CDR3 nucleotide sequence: TGTGCCAGCAGCCCGACGTTAGGCCAGGATCTTCAGCCCCAGCATTTT. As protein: CASSPTLGQDLQPQHF.

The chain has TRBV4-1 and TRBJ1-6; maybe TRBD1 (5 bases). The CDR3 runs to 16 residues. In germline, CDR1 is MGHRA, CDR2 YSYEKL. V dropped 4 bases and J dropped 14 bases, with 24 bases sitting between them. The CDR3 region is CASSRQTGIEGRTLHF. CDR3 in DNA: TGCGCCAGCAGCCGACAGACTGGGATTGAAGGTAGAACCCTCCACTTT.

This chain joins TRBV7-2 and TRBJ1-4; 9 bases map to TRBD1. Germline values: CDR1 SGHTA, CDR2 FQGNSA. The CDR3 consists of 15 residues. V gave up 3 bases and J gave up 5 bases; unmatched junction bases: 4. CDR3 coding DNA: TGTGCCAGCAGCTTTGGGGACAGGGCCAATGAAAAACTGTTTTTT. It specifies CASSFGDRANEKLFF.

CDR3 loop: CASSGTSQGANVLTF. CDR3 nucleotides: TGCGCCAGCAGCGGGACTTCACAAGGGGCCAACGTCCTGACTTTC. The genes are TRBV5-1 and TRBJ2-6, with a possible D match to TRBD2 (6 bases). This CDR3 is 15 amino acids long. Germline assignment: CDR1 SGHRS and CDR2 YFSETQ. V lost 4 bases, J lost 4 bases, and 12 bases lay in between.

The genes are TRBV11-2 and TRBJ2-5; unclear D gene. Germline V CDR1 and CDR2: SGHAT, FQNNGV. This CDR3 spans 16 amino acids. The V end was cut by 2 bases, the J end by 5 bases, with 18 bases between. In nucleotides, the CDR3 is TGTGCCAGCAGCTTACTAGTATCCCAGTTGAGGGAGACCCAGTACTTC. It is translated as CASSLLVSQLRETQYF.

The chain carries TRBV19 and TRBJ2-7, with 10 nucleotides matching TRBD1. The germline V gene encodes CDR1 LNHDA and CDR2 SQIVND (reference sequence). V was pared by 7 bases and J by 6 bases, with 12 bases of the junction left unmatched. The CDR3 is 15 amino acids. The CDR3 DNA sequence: TGTGCCAGTACCTCTGACCGGGACAGGGGTTCCGAGCAGTACTTC. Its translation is CASTSDRDRGSEQYF.

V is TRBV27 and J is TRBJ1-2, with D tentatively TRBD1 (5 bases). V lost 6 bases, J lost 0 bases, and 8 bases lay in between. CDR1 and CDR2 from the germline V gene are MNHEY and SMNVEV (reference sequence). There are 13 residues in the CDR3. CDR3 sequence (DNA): TGTGCCAGCAGAAGGGGTCCTAACTATGGCTACACCTTC. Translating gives CASRRGPNYGYTF.

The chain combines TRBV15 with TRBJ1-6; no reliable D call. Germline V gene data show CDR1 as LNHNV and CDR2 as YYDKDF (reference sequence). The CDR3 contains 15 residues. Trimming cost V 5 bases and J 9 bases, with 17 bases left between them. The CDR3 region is CATSRRDFRGSPLHF. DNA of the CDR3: TGTGCCACCAGCCGCCGGGATTTTCGGGGTTCACCCCTCCACTTT.

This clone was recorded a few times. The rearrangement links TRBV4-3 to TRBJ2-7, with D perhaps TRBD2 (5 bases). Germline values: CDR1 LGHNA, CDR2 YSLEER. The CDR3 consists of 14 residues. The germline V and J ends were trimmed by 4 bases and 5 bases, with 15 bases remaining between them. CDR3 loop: CASSLEGRADEQYF. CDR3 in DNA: TGCGCCAGCAGCCTCGAGGGTCGTGCGGACGAGCAGTACTTC.

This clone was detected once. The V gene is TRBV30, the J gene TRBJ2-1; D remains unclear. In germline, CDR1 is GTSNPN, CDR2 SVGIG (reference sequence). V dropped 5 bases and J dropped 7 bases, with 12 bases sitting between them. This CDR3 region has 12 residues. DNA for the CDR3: TGTGCCTGGGCCTCTCAGAGGAATGAGCAGTTCTTC. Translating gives CAWASQRNEQFF.

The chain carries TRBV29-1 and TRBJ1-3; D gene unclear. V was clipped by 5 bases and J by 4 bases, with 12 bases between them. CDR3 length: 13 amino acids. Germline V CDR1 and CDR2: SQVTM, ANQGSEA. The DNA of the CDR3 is TGCAGCGTTCGGGAAGGGAAGGGAAACACCATATATTTT. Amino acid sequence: CSVREGKGNTIYF.

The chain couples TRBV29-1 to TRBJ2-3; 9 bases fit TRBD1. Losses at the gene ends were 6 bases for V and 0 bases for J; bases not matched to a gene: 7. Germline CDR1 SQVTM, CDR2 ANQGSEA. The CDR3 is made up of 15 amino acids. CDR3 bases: TGCAGCGTCTCGGGACAGGGCTTTAGCACAGATACGCAGTATTTT. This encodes CSVSGQGFSTDTQYF.

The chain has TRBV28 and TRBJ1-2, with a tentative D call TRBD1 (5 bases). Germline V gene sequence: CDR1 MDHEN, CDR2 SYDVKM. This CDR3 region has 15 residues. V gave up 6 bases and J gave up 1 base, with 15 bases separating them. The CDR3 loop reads CASSPPGDSNYGYTF. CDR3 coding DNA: TGTGCCAGCAGCCCACCAGGCGACAGTAACTATGGCTACACCTTC.

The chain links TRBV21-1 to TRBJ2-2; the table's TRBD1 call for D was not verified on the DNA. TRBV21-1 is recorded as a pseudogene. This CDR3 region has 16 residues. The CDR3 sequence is CASSKGQGTNTGELFF. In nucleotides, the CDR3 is TGTGCCAGCAGCAAGGGACAGGGGACAAACACCGGGGAGCTGTTTTTT.

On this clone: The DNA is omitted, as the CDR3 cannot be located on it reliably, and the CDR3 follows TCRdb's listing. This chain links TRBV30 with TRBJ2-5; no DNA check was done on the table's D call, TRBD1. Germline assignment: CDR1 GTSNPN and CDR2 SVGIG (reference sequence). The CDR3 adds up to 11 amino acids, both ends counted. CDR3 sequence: CAWSVGQGSYF.

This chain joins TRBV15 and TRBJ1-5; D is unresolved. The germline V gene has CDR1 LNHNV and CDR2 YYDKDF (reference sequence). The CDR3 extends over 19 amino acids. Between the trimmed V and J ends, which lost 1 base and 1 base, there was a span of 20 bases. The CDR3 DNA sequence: TGTGCCACCAGCAGAGTAAAGTCGGGGATGGAGTTGAGCAATCAGCCCCAGCATTTT. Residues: CATSRVKSGMELSNQPQHF.

The CDR3 loop reads CASSLASGEQYF. The CDR3 DNA reads as TGCGCCAGCAGCTTGGCCAGCGGCGAGCAGTACTTC. V and J are TRBV5-1 and TRBJ2-7, with a possible D match to TRBD2 (5 bases). The CDR3 sequence is 12 residues long. CDR1 and CDR2 (germline): SGHRS, YFSETQ. Trimming shortened V by 0 bases and J by 6 bases, and 7 bases separated the two germline ends. Full variable domain (remainder filled in from reference TRBV5-1 and TRBJ2-7): KAGVTQTPRYLIKTRGQQVTLSCSPISGHRSVSWYQQTPGQGLQFLFEYFSETQRNKGNFPGRFSGRQFSNSRSEMNVSTLELGDSALYLCASSLASGEQYFGPGTRLTVT.

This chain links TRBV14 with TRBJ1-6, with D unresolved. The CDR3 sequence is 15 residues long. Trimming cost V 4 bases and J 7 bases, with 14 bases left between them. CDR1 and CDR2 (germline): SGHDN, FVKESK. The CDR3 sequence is CASSPRSLWNSPLHF. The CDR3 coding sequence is TGTGCCAGCAGCCCCCGGTCACTCTGGAATTCACCCCTCCACTTT.

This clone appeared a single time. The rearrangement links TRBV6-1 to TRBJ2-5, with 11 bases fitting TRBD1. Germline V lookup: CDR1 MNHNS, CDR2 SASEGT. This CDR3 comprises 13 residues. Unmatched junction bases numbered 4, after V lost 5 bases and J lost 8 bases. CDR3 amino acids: CASSPGQGATQYF. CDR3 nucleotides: TGTGCCAGCAGTCCAGGACAGGGGGCAACCCAGTACTTC.

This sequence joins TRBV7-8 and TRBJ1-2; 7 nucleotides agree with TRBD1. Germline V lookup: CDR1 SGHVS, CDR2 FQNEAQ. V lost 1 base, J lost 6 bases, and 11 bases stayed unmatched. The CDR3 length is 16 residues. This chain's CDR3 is CASSLDRLRGRDGYTF. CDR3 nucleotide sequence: TGTGCCAGCAGCTTAGATCGGTTGAGGGGGCGGGATGGCTACACCTTC.

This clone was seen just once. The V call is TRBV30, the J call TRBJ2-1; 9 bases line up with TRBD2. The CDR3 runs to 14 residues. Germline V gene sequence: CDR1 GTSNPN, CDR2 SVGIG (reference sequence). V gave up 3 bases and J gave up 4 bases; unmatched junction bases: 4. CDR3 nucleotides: TGTGCCTGGAGAGTCCTAGCGGGATACAATGAGCAGTTCTTC. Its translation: CAWRVLAGYNEQFF.

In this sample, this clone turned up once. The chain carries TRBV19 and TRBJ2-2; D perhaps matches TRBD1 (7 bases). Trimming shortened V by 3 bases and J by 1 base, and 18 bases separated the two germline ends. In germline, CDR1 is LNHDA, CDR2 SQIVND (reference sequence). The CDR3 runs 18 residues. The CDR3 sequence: CASSIRGGGTVNTGELFF. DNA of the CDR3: TGTGCCAGTAGTATCCGGGGCGGCGGGACAGTGAACACCGGGGAGCTGTTTTTT.